Below, 11 T cell receptor beta chains from the same sample are listed, as sequenced in a study of human T cells and chemical hapten exposure. Using its own MiXCR run on the RACE reads, TCRdb lists one record per CDR3 protein. This table has around 80,000 distinct CDR3 sequences, 6% to 8.5% appearing once. The time point was: patch test 2, 6 weeks after DPC sensitization. Documented treatment: therapeutic diphenylcyclopropenone sensitization with weekly scalp DPC. Sequenced here: whole blood, sampled in connection with sensitization to the hapten diphenylcyclopropenone (DPC). These receptor sequences come from a woman aged 25 to 39 with alopecia areata. Some clones in this sample may be carry-over from other donors' samples.

The chain couples TRBV19 to TRBJ1-2; no definite D call. Between the trimmed V and J ends, which lost 4 bases and 7 bases, there was a span of 7 bases. This CDR3 comprises 11 residues. In germline, CDR1 is LNHDA, CDR2 SQIVND (reference sequence). The CDR3 protein is CASSTRVGYTF. The DNA of the CDR3 is TGTGCCAGTAGTACCCGAGTTGGCTACACCTTC.

This clonotype was observed many times. The CDR3 here is CASSPGTDQPQHF. The CDR3 coding sequence is TGTGCCAGCTCACCCGGGACAGACCAGCCCCAGCATTTT. The chain has TRBV18 and TRBJ1-5; 7 bases line up with TRBD1. With 3 bases clipped from V and 7 bases from J, the junction kept 3 bases outside the gene matches. Germline lookup yields CDR1 KGHSH and CDR2 LQKENI. The CDR3 length is 13 residues.

A note on this clonotype: A read error may be the cause here, since a much bigger clone is one base away. This chain joins TRBV6-1 and TRBJ2-3; 7 positions match TRBD1. Germline V gene data show CDR1 as MNHNS and CDR2 as SASEGT. The length of the CDR3 is 15 residues. After removal of 3 bases from V and 5 bases from J, the junction contained 8 bases not matched to a gene. The CDR3 is CASSDLTGTLDTQYF. The CDR3 DNA sequence: TGTGCCAGCAGTGATTTGACAGGGACCCTAGATACGCAGTATTTT.

This clonotype was seen many times. The chain couples TRBV18 to TRBJ2-3; D call uncertain. The CDR3 covers 13 residues. CDR1 is KGHSH and CDR2 is LQKENI in the germline V gene. The germline V and J ends were trimmed by 2 bases and 4 bases, with 7 bases remaining between them. The CDR3 loop reads CASSPGSADTQYF. Written as DNA, the CDR3 is TGTGCCAGCTCACCAGGCTCCGCAGATACGCAGTATTTT.

A word on this clonotype: This sequence may be a read error, since a much larger clone differs from it by one base. The genes are TRBV10-2 and TRBJ2-3, with D tentatively TRBD1 (5 bases). The CDR3 length is 13 residues. CDR1 and CDR2 from the germline V gene are WSHSY and SAAADI. V lost 10 bases to trimming and J lost 3 bases, with 14 bases between them. CDR3 sequence: CANTKTETDTQYF. DNA for the CDR3: TGCGCCAACACAAAGACAGAAACAGATACGCAGTATTTT.

This clonotype was observed many times. This chain links TRBV10-3 with TRBJ2-7; D may correspond to TRBD1 or TRBD2 (5 bases each). The V gene's germline CDR1 is ENHRY and CDR2 SYGVKD. The CDR3 is made up of 13 amino acids. V lost 4 bases and J lost 5, with 12 bases in between. The CDR3 sequence: CAISVEGRNEQYF. CDR3 DNA sequence: TGTGCCATCAGTGTTGAGGGGAGAAACGAGCAGTACTTC.

A few counts support this clonotype. The chain is built from TRBV4-2 and TRBJ1-5; D not resolved. Trimming removed 4 bases from V and 4 bases from J, with 14 bases in between. Germline V gives CDR1 LGHNA, CDR2 YNFKEQ. The CDR3 is made up of 15 amino acids. CDR3 sequence: CASSPAAAENQPQHF. Written as DNA, the CDR3 is TGTGCCAGCAGCCCTGCGGCAGCGGAGAATCAGCCCCAGCATTTT.

This clonotype was picked up many times. The V call is TRBV29-1, the J call TRBJ2-1; no definite D call. Trimming removed 3 bases at V and 3 bases at J, with 12 bases between. The CDR3 contains 14 residues. Germline V gene sequence: CDR1 SQVTM, CDR2 ANQGSEA. CDR3 amino acids: CSVDPEQSYNEQFF. DNA for the CDR3: TGCAGCGTTGATCCTGAACAGAGCTACAATGAGCAGTTCTTC.

This clonotype was seen ten or more times. The CDR3 is CASSLARETQYF. The DNA of the CDR3 is TGTGCCAGCAGTTTAGCGCGAGAGACCCAGTACTTC. This chain connects TRBV12-3 or TRBV12-4 to TRBJ2-5; D unresolved. The CDR3 runs to 12 residues. The germline V and J ends were trimmed by 0 bases and 4 bases, with 3 bases remaining between them.

This chain uses TRBV5-5 with TRBJ2-3, with D perhaps matching TRBD1 (6 bases). The CDR3 is made up of 13 amino acids. V gave up 4 bases and J gave up 6 bases, with 12 bases separating them. Germline V CDR1 and CDR2: SGHKS, YYEKEE (reference sequence). The CDR3 bases are TGTGCCAGCAGCCATGGACAGATTGATACGCAGTATTTT. Translation: CASSHGQIDTQYF. Based on the CDR3 plus reference TRBV5-5 and TRBJ2-3, the full variable domain is DAGVTQSPTHLIKTRGQQVTLRCSPISGHKSVSWYQQVLGQGPQFIFQYYEKEERGRGNFPDRFSARQFPNYSSELNVNALLLGDSALYLCASSHGQIDTQYFGPGTRLTVL.

This clonotype was seen only a few times. The V gene is TRBV7-9, the J gene TRBJ1-6; D ambiguous. This CDR3 comprises 14 residues. Trimming removed 0 bases from V and 4 bases from J, with 4 bases in between. Germline V gene lookup returns CDR1 SEHNR and CDR2 FQNEAQ (reference sequence). The CDR3 spells CASSLAGYNSPLHF. CDR3 bases: TGTGCCAGCAGCTTAGCGGGGTATAATTCACCCCTCCACTTT.